Listed below are T cell receptor beta chains from one sample, sequenced in a study of blood T cells in healthy people across ages. TCRdb recomputed calls from the 5' RACE reads with MiXCR, one row per CDR3 protein. Of under 750,000 distinct CDR3 sequences in the sample, 40% to 50% were seen once. Specimen: blood. All receptors come from an elderly man in good health. Each CDR3 is given with its conserved first and last residue. Each record gives: clone size, D gene, V gene, J gene, CDR3 DNA, CDR3 protein. A D gene is named only where the DNA matches it firmly. Rows may omit the clone size; those that give it use once, few, many or a size class.

few	.	TRBV24-1	TRBJ2-3	TGTGCCACCAGTGACGGAAGACTGATTTCTACGCAGTATTTT	CATSDGRLISTQYF
.	.	TRBV5-1	TRBJ1-2	TGCGCCAGCAGCTCCCGGGACGGAGAAGACTATGGCTACACCTTC	CASSSRDGEDYGYTF
few	TRBD2	TRBV20-1	TRBJ2-4	TGCAGTGCTAGGGGATCCCGGACTAGACTAGCCAAAAACATTCAGTACTTC	CSARGSRTRLAKNIQYF
few	.	TRBV5-5	TRBJ2-1	TGTGCCAGCAGCTGGGAACAGGGAAGCTCCTACAATGAGCAGTTCTTC	CASSWEQGSSYNEQFF
few	.	TRBV5-6	TRBJ2-1	TGTGCCAGCAGCTTGATAAGCGGCTACTATAATGAGCAGTTCTTC	CASSLISGYYNEQFF
.	TRBD2	TRBV7-2	TRBJ2-1	TGTGCCAGCAGCTTATGGGGGACTAGGTCCTACAATGAGCAGTTCTTC	CASSLWGTRSYNEQFF
once	.	TRBV24-1	TRBJ1-1	TGTGCCACCAGTAGCCGGACTCGGGGTGAAGCTTTCTTT	CATSSRTRGEAFF
.	TRBD1	TRBV24-1	TRBJ2-7	TGTGCCACCAGTCCGGGACAGGGCAACAATGAGCAGTACTTC	CATSPGQGNNEQYF
.	TRBD2	TRBV18	TRBJ2-1	TGTACCAGCTCATTCCTCCCGGGACTAGCGGGAGTCAATGAGCAGTTCTTC	CTSSFLPGLAGVNEQFF
.	.	TRBV6-5	TRBJ1-4	TGTGCCAGCAGTTACACTCCGGGACGAGGGAATGAAAAACTGTTTTTT	CASSYTPGRGNEKLFF
.	.	TRBV7-9	TRBJ2-7	TGTGCCAGCAGCCCAGATCCGGGAGCACGGGCCCAGTACTTC	CASSPDPGARAQYF
.	TRBD2	TRBV7-2	TRBJ2-1	TGTGCCAGCAGCTTAACTAGCGTATACAATGAGCAGTTCTTC	CASSLTSVYNEQFF
.	.	TRBV30	TRBJ1-2	TGTGCCTGGAGGGAACACGCAAACTATGGCTACACCTTC	CAWREHANYGYTF
few	TRBD2	TRBV7-2	TRBJ2-1	TGTGCCAGCAGCTTAGCGTCGACGGGAGGGCCTGCCTACAATGAGCAGTTCTTC	CASSLASTGGPAYNEQFF
.	.	TRBV10-3	TRBJ2-5	TGTGCCATCAGTGAGTCCTCCCACGGGGCGCAAGAGACCCAGTACTTC	CAISESSHGAQETQYF
many	TRBD2	TRBV6-6	TRBJ2-1	TGTGCCAGCAGGGGGACTAGCGGGCTATACAATGAGCAGTTCTTC	CASRGTSGLYNEQFF
.	.	TRBV27	TRBJ1-4	TGTGCCAGCAGTTTAACAGGGCCTTTCAATGAAAAACTGTTTTTT	CASSLTGPFNEKLFF
.	TRBD2	TRBV20-1	TRBJ2-7	TGCAGTGCTAGGCGACTAGCGGGGGGGAGGAACGAGCAGTACTTC	CSARRLAGGRNEQYF
many	TRBD1	TRBV6-5	TRBJ2-3	TGTGCCAGCAGAAATCTAGGGACAGTAGATACGCAGTATTTT	CASRNLGTVDTQYF
.	TRBD1	TRBV7-8	TRBJ2-4	TGTGCCAGCAGCAAAACAGGGGCACCAGCCAAAAACATTCAGTACTTC	CASSKTGAPAKNIQYF
.	TRBD2	TRBV3-1	TRBJ2-1	TGTGCCAGCAGCCGCGCCCTAGCGGGGGGGTACAATGAGCAGTTCTTC	CASSRALAGGYNEQFF
.	.	TRBV7-2	TRBJ2-3	TGTGCCAGCAGCTTAACCTGGAGCACAGATACGCAGTATTTT	CASSLTWSTDTQYF
.	.	TRBV6-2/TRBV6-3	TRBJ2-3	TGTGCCAGCAACGAACCCCGTAGGACAGATACGCAGTATTTT	CASNEPRRTDTQYF
.	.	TRBV24-1	TRBJ2-1	TGTGCCACCAGTGAAAATGGTGATGAGCGGTTCTTC	CATSENGDERFF
.	TRBD2	TRBV27	TRBJ2-7	TGTGCCAGCAGTTTAACTAGGACTAGCGGGAGTGAGTACGAGCAGTACTTC	CASSLTRTSGSEYEQYF
few	TRBD2	TRBV18	TRBJ2-1	TGTGCCAGCTCACTATCAAAGCGGGGGAGATACAATGAGCAGTTCTTC	CASSLSKRGRYNEQFF
few	.	TRBV10-3	TRBJ2-4	TGTGCCATCAGTGAGCGCGAAACCGGGACCAAAAACATTCAGTACTTC	CAISERETGTKNIQYF
.	.	TRBV28	TRBJ2-5	TGTGCCAGCAGTTTGGAGAGCGAGACCCAGTACTTC	CASSLESETQYF
.	TRBD1	TRBV6-1	TRBJ1-1	TGTGCCAGCAGTGAAATTTTCAGGGGGCTGGACACTGAAGCTTTCTTT	CASSEIFRGLDTEAFF
.	.	TRBV7-2	TRBJ1-5	TGTGCCAGCAGCCGATTACCAGGGACAACTATCGATCAGCCCCAGCATTTT	CASSRLPGTTIDQPQHF
few	.	TRBV6-6	TRBJ2-6	TGTGCCAGCACTTCAGGGGCGGGGATTAATGGGGCCAACGTCCTGACTTTC	CASTSGAGINGANVLTF
.	.	TRBV6-6	TRBJ2-5	TGTGCCAGCAGTGACCTTATCGGAGAGACCCAGTACTTC	CASSDLIGETQYF
.	TRBD2	TRBV6-5	TRBJ2-5	TGTGCCGGCAGCCTAGCTAGCGGTCAAGAGACCCAGTACTTC	CAGSLASGQETQYF
.	.	TRBV6-4	TRBJ2-3	TGTGCCAGCGCCGCCGGACCCTCCATCACAGATACGCAGTATTTT	CASAAGPSITDTQYF
few	.	TRBV6-6	TRBJ2-7	TGTGCCAGCAGCAGAAGGCGGGACCGCTCCTACGAGCAGTACTTC	CASSRRRDRSYEQYF
.	.	TRBV5-1	TRBJ2-1	TGCGCCAGCAGCTTGGCCGCCGGGGTCAGAGGGAACAATGAGCAGTTCTTC	CASSLAAGVRGNNEQFF
few	.	TRBV29-1	TRBJ1-1	TGCAGCGTTGGTCGTCAGATGAACACTGAAGCTTTCTTT	CSVGRQMNTEAFF
.	.	TRBV9	TRBJ1-4	TGTGCCAGCAGCGTTAGTTGGGGTAATGAAAAACTGTTTTTT	CASSVSWGNEKLFF
.	TRBD2	TRBV2	TRBJ2-1	TGTGCCAGCACTCTTTACCGGGGGGACAATGAGCAGTTCTTC	CASTLYRGDNEQFF
.	.	TRBV5-1	TRBJ2-5	TGCGCCAGCAGCTTGGCACTCTTAAAAGAGACCCAGTACTTC	CASSLALLKETQYF
.	.	TRBV7-2	TRBJ2-7	TGTGCCAGCAGCTTAGCCGCCCGGACCACCTACGAGCAGTACTTC	CASSLAARTTYEQYF
.	.	TRBV7-2	TRBJ2-3	TGTGCCAGCAGGAGCCTTCAGGGAGATACGCAGTATTTT	CASRSLQGDTQYF
.	.	TRBV20-1	TRBJ2-5	TGCAGTGCTAGAGAGGGGTTAGCGGAGACCCAGTACTTC	CSAREGLAETQYF
.	TRBD1	TRBV6-6	TRBJ1-3	TGTGCCAGCACCCGAACGGGGACAGGGGTGGGAAACACCATATATTTT	CASTRTGTGVGNTIYF
few	.	TRBV11-2	TRBJ2-4	TGTGCCAGCGTCCCATCCCCTCGGACAGTCCTAGCCAAAAACATTCAGTACTTC	CASVPSPRTVLAKNIQYF
many	TRBD2	TRBV6-5	TRBJ2-1	TGTGCCAGCAGTTACGGGACTAGCGGATCCCCCCGCGGTGGGGAGCAGTTCTTC	CASSYGTSGSPRGGEQFF
.	TRBD1	TRBV20-1	TRBJ2-7	TGCAGTGCTAACGAAGGGACAGGGGGTATTTACGAGCAGTACTTC	CSANEGTGGIYEQYF
.	.	TRBV27	TRBJ2-3	TGTGCCAGCAGTTTACGCGGGGACGCCGGTACGCAGTATTTT	CASSLRGDAGTQYF
.	.	TRBV7-8	TRBJ2-7	TGTGCCAGCATCGTCTCATCCGGGACCGGTTCCTACGAGCAGTACTTC	CASIVSSGTGSYEQYF
few	TRBD2	TRBV6-1	TRBJ2-3	TGTGCCAGCAGACCCGGGACTAGCGGGTCCCATAGCACAGATACGCAGTATTTT	CASRPGTSGSHSTDTQYF
.	.	TRBV2	TRBJ2-5	TGTGCCAGCATCGGGCAGAGCCAAGAGACCCAGTACTTC	CASIGQSQETQYF
.	.	TRBV6-2/TRBV6-3	TRBJ2-7	TGTGCCAGCACCCAAATCCCTAGCGCGGGTACCTACGAGCAGTACTTC	CASTQIPSAGTYEQYF
.	TRBD1	TRBV2	TRBJ2-7	TGTGCCAGCAGTGATGACAGGGGGCGATACGAGCAGTACTTC	CASSDDRGRYEQYF